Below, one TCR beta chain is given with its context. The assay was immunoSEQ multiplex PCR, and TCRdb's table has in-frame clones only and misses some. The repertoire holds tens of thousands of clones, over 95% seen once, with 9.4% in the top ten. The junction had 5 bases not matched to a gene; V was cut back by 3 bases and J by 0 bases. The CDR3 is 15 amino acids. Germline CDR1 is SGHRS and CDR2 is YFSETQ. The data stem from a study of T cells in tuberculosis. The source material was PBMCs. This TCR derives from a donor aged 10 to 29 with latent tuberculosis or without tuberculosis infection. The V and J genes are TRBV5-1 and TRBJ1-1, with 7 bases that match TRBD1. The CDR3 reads CASSSSGTVNTEAFF. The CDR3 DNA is TGCGCCAGCAGCTCCTCCGGGACAGTGAACACTGAAGCTTTCTTT.